Ten or more counts support the clone carrying this T cell receptor beta chain. Its matching antigen is unknown. The data are from a study of T-cell reconstitution after alpha-beta-depleted transplantation in children. J lost 3 bases, V lost 4 bases, and 6 bases had no gene match. The CDR3 totals 15 residues. The germline gives CDR1 MDHEN, CDR2 SYDVKM. Findings of the study overall: The authors attributed T-cell counts and diversity one year after transplant mostly to newly produced T cells.

Unique molecular identifiers were used to barcode this TCRbeta library. TCRdb used MiXCR to reprocess the PCR reads, holding one entry per CDR3 protein. The repertoire holds hundreds of thousands of distinct CDR3 sequences, with about 9.9% as singletons. The clonotype comes from a male patient under 10 years old who had a stem cell transplant for chronic granulomatous disease, so the T cells may come from the graft donor. The chain uses TRBV28 and TRBJ2-7, with 10 bases lining up with TRBD1. The source was peripheral blood, collected 180 days after TCRalphabeta/CD19-depleted stem cell transplant. For the CDR3, the DNA is TGTGCCAGCAGTTCCTCGGGACAGGGGAGCTACGAGCAGTACTTC. This sequence encodes CASSSSGQGSYEQYF.